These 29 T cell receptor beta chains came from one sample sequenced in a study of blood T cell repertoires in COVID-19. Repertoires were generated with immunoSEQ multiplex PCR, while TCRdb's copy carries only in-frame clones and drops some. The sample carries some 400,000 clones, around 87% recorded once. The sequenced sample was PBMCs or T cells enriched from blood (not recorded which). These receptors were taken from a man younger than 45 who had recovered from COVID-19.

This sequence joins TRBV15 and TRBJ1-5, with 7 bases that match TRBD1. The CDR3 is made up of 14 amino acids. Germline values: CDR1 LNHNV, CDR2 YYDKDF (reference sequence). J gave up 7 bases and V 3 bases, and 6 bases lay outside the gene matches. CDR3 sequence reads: CATSSDRVGQPQHF. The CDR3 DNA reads TGTGCCACCAGCAGCGACAGGGTTGGGCAGCCCCAGCATTTT. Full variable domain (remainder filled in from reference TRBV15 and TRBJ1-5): DAMVIQNPRYQVTQFGKPVTLSCSQTLNHNVMYWYQQKSSQAPKLLFHYYDKDFNNEADTPDNFQSRRPNTSFCFLDIRSPGLGDTAMYLCATSSDRVGQPQHFGDGTRLSIL.

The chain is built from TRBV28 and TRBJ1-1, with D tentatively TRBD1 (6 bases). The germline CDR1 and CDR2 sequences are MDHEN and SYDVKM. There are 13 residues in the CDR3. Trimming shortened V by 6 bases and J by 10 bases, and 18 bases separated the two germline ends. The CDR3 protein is CASSRTDLRGAFF. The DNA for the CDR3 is TGTGCCAGCAGCCGGACCGATCTCAGGGGAGCTTTCTTT.

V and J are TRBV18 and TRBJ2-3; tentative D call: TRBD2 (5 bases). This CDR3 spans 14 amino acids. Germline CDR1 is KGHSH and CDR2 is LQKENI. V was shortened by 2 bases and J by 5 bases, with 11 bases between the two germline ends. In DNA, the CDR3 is TGTGCCAGCTCACCAATACGAGGGTTAGATACGCAGTATTTT. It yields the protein CASSPIRGLDTQYF.

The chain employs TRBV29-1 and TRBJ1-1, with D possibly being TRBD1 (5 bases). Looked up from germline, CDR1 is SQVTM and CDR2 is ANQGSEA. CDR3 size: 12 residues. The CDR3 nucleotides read TGCACTATCGAAGGGGTGAACACTGAAGCTTTCTTT. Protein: CTIEGVNTEAFF.

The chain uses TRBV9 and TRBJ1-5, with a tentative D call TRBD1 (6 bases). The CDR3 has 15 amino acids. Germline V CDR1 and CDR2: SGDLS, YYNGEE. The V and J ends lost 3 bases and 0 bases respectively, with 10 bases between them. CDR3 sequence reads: CASSDDRYSNQPQHF. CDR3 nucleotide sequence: TGTGCCAGCAGCGACGACAGGTATAGCAATCAGCCCCAGCATTTT.

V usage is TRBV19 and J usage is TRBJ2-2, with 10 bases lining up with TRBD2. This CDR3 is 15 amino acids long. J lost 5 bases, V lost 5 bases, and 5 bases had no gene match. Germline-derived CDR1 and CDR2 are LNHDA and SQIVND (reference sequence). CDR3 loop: CASSWQAGGTGELFF. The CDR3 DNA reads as TGTGCCAGTAGTTGGCAAGCGGGAGGGACCGGGGAGCTGTTTTTT.

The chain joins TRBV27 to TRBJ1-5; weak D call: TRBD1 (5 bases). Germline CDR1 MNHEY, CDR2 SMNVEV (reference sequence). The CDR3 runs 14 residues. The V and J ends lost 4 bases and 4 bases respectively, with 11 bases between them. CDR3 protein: CASSWGGVNQPQHF. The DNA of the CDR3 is TGTGCCAGCAGTTGGGGCGGGGTAAATCAGCCCCAGCATTTT.

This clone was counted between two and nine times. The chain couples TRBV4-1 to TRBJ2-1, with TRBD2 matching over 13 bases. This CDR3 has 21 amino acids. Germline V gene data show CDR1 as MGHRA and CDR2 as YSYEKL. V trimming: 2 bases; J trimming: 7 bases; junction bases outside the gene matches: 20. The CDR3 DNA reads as TGCGCCAGCAGCCAACCTGCTTTTCAGTATACTAGCGGGAGGGTAAGGAATGAGCAGTTCTTC. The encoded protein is CASSQPAFQYTSGRVRNEQFF.

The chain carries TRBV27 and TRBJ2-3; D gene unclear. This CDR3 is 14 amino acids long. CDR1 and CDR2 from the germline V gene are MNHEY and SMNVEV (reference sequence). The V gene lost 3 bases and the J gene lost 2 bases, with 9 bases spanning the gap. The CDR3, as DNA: TGTGCCAGCAGTTTGTTAGTGAACACAGATACGCAGTATTTT. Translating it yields CASSLLVNTDTQYF.

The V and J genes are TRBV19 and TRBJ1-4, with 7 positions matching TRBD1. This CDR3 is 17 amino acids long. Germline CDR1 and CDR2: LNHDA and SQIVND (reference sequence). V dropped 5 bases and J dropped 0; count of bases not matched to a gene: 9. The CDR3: CASSHGTETATNEKLFF. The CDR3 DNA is TGTGCCAGTAGTCACGGGACAGAGACCGCAACTAATGAAAAACTGTTTTTT.

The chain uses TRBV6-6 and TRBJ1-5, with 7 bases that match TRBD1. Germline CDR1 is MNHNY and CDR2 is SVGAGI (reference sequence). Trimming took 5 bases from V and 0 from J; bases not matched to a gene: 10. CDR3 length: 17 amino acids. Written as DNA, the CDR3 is TGTGCCAGCAGTCCGACAGGGTTGTCCCATAGCAATCAGCCCCAGCATTTT. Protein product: CASSPTGLSHSNQPQHF.

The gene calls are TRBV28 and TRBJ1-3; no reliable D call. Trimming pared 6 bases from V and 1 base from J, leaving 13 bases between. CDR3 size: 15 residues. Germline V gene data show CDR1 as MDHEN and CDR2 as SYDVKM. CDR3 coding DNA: TGTGCCAGCAGCCGCCCCACGGGGTCTGGAAACACCATATATTTT. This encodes CASSRPTGSGNTIYF.

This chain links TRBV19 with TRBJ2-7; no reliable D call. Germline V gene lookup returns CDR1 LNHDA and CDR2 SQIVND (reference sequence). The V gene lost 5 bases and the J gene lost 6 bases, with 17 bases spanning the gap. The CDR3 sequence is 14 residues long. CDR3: CASSSRSTSAEQYF. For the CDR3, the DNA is TGTGCCAGTAGTTCGCGGTCAACGTCGGCCGAGCAGTACTTC.

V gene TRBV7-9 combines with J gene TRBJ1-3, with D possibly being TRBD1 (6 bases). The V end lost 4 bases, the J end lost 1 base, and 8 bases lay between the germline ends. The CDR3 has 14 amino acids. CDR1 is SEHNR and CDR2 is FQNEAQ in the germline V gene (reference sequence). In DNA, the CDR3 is TGTGCCAGCAGCTCAGACAGGTCTGGAAACACCATATATTTT. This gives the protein CASSSDRSGNTIYF.

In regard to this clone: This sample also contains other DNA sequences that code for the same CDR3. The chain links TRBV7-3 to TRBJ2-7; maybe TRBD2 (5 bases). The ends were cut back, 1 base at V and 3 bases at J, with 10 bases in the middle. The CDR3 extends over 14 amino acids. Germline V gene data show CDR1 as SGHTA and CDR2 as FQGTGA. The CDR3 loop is CASSLNSGSYEQYF. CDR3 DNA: TGTGCCAGCAGCTTAAACTCGGGGAGCTACGAGCAGTACTTC.

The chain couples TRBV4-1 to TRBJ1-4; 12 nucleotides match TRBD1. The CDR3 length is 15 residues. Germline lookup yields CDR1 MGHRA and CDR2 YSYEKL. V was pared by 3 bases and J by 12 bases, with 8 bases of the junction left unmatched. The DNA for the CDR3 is TGCGCCAGCAGCCAGGTTGGGACAGGGGGCTCGGAACTGTTTTTT. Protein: CASSQVGTGGSELFF.

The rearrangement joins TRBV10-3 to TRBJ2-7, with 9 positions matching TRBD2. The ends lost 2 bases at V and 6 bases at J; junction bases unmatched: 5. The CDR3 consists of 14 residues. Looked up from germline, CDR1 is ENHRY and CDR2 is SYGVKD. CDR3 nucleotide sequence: TGTGCCATCAGTGAGACTAGCGGGCCAAGCGAGCAGTACTTC. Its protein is CAISETSGPSEQYF.

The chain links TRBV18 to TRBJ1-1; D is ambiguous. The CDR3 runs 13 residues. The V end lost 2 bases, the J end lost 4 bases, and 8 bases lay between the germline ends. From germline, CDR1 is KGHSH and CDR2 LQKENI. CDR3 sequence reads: CASSPSEGTEAFF. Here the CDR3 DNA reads TGTGCCAGCTCACCATCGGAGGGCACTGAAGCTTTCTTT. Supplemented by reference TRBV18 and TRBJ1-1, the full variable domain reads NAGVMQNPRHLVRRRGQEARLRCSPMKGHSHVYWYRQLPEEGLKFMVYLQKENIIDESGMPKERFSAEFPKEGPSILRIQQVVRGDSAAYFCASSPSEGTEAFFGQGTRLTVV.

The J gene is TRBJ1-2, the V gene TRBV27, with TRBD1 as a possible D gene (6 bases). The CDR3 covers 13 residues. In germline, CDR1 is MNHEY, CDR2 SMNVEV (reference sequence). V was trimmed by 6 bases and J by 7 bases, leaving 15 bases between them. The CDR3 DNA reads TGTGCCAGCAGCCCGAACAGGGTGGGTGGCTACACCTTC. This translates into CASSPNRVGGYTF.

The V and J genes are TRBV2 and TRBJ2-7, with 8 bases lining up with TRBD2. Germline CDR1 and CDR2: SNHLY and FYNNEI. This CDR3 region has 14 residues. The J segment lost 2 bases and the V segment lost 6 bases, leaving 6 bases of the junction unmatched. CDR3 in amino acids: CASRFSGGTYEQYF. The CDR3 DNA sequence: TGTGCCAGCAGGTTTTCGGGAGGGACCTACGAGCAGTACTTC.

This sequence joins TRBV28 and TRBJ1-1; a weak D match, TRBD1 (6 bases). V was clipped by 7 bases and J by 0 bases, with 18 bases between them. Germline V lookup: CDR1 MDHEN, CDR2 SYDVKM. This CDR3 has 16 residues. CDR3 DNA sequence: TGTGCCAGCACCATACCGGGGGGCGCGATGAACACTGAAGCTTTCTTT. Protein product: CASTIPGGAMNTEAFF.

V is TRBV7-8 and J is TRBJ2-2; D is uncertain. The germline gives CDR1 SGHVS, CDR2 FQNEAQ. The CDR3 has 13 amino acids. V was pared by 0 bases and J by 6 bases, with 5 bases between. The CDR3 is CASSLAPAGELFF. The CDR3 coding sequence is TGTGCCAGCAGCTTAGCGCCAGCCGGGGAGCTGTTTTTT.

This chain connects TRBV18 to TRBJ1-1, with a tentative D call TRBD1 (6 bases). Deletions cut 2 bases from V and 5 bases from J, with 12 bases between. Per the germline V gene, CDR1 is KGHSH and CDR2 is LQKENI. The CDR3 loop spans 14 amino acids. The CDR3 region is CASSPIQGGTEAFF. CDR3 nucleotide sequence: TGTGCCAGCTCACCAATACAGGGTGGAACTGAAGCTTTCTTT.

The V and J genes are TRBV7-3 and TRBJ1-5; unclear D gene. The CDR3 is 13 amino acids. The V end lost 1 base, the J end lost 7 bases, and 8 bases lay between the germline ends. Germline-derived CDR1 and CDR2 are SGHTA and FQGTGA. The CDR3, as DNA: TGTGCCAGCAGCTTAAACGCGGAGCAGCCCCAGCATTTT. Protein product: CASSLNAEQPQHF.

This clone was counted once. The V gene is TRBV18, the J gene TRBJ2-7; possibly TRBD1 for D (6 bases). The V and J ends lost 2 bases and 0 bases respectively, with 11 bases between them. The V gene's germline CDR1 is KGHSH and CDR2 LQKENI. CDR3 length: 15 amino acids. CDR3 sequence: CASSPDRKSSYEQYF. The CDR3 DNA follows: TGTGCCAGCTCACCAGACAGGAAAAGCTCCTACGAGCAGTACTTC.

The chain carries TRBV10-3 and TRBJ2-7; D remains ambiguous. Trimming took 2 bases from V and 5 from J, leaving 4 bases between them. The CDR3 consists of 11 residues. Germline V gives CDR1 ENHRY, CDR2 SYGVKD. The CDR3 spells CAISENNEQYF. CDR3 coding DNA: TGTGCCATCAGTGAGAATAACGAGCAGTACTTC.

CDR3 nucleotide sequence: TGCAGCGTTGGGAGCTACGAAGAGACCCAGTACTTC. As protein: CSVGSYEETQYF. J is TRBJ2-5 and V is TRBV29-1; D is unresolved. Germline CDR1 SQVTM, CDR2 ANQGSEA. CDR3 length: 12 amino acids. Trimming removed 4 bases at V and 3 bases at J, with 9 bases between.

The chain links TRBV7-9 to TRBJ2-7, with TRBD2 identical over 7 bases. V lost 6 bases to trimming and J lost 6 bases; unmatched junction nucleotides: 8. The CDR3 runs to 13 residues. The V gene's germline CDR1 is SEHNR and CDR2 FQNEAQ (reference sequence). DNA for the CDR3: TGTGCCAGCAGTTTCGGACTAGTCCGCGAGCAGTACTTC. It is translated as CASSFGLVREQYF.

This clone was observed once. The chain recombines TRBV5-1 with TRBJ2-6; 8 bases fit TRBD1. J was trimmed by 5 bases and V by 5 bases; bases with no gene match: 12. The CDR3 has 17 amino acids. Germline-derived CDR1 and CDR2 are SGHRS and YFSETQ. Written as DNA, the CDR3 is TGCGCCAGCAGTAGCCGGGACAGGAGTTCGCGGGCCAACGTCCTGACTTTC. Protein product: CASSSRDRSSRANVLTF.